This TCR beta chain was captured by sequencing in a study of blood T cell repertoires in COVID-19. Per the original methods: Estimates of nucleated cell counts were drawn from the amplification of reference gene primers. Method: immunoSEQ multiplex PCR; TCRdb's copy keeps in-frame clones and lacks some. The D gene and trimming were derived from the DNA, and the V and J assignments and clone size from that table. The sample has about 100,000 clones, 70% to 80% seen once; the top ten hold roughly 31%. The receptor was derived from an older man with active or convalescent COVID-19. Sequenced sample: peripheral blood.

Here the CDR3 reads CASSRRFGGGYNEQFF. The CDR3, as DNA: TGTGCCAGCAGTCGCCGTTTCGGGGGGGGCTACAATGAGCAGTTCTTC. V and J are TRBV28 and TRBJ2-1, with TRBD2 matching over 8 bases. The germline CDR1 and CDR2 sequences are MDHEN and SYDVKM. The CDR3 totals 16 residues. Trimming at V came to 5 bases and at J to 3 bases, leaving 9 bases not matched to a gene.